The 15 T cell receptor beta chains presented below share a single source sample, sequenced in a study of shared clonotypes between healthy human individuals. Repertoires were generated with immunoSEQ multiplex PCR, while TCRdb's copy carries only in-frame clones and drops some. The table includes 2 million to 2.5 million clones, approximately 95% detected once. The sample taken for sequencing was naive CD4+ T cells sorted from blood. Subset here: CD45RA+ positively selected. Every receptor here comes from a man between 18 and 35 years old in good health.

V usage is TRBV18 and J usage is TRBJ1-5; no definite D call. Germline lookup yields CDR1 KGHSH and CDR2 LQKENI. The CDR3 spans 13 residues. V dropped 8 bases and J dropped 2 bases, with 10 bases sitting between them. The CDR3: CASRGWGNQPQHF. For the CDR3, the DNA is TGTGCCAGCAGAGGCTGGGGCAATCAGCCCCAGCATTTT. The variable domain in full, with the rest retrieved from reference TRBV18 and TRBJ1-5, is NAGVMQNPRHLVRRRGQEARLRCSPMKGHSHVYWYRQLPEEGLKFMVYLQKENIIDESGMPKERFSAEFPKEGPSILRIQQVVRGDSAAYFCASRGWGNQPQHFGDGTRLSIL.

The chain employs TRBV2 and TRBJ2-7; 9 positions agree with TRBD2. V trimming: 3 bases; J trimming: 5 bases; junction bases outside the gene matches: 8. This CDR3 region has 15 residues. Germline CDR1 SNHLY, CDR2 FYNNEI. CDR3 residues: CASSDQGLASHEQYF. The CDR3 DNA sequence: TGTGCCAGCAGTGACCAGGGACTAGCATCCCACGAGCAGTACTTC.

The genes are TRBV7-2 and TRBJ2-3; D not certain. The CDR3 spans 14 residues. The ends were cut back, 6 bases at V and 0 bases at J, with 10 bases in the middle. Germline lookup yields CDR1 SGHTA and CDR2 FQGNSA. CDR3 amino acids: CASRVGLSTDTQYF. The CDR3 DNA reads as TGTGCCAGCAGAGTAGGGCTGAGCACAGATACGCAGTATTTT.

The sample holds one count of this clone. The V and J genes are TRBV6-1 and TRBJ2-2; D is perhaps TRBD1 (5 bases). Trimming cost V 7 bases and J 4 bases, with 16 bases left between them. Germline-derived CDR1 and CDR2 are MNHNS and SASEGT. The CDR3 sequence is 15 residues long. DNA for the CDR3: TGTGCCAGCATAGAGAGACAGCCCGGCACCGGGGAGCTGTTTTTT. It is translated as CASIERQPGTGELFF.

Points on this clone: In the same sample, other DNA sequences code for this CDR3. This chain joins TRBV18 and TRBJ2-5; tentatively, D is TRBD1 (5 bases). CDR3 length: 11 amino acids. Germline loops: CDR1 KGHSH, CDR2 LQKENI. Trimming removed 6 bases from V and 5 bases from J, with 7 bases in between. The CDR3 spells CASSPGETQYF. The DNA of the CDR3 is TGTGCCAGCTCCCCAGGGGAGACCCAGTACTTC. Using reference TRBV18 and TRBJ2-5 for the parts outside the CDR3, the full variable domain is NAGVMQNPRHLVRRRGQEARLRCSPMKGHSHVYWYRQLPEEGLKFMVYLQKENIIDESGMPKERFSAEFPKEGPSILRIQQVVRGDSAAYFCASSPGETQYFGPGTRLLVL.

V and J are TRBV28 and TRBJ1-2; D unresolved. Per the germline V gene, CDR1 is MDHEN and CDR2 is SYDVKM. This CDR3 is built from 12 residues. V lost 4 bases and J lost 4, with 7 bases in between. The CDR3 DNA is TGTGCCAGCAGTTACGAGTCCTATGGCTACACCTTC. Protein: CASSYESYGYTF.

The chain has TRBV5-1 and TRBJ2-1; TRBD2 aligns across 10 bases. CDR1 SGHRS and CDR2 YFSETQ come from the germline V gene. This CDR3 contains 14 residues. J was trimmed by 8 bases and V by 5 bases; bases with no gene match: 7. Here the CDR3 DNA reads TGCGCCAGCAGTGGTGGACTAGCGGTTTATGAGCAGTTCTTC. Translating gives CASSGGLAVYEQFF.

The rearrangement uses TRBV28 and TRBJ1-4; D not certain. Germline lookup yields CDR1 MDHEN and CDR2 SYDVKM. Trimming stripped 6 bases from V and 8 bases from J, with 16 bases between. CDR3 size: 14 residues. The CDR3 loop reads CASRQHGVFEKLFF. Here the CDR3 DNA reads TGTGCCAGCAGACAACACGGGGTCTTCGAAAAACTGTTTTTT.

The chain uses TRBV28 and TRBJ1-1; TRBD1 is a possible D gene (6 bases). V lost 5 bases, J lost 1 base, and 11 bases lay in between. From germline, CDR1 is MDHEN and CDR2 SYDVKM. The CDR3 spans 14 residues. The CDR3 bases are TGTGCCAGCAGTAGGGGCAGGGGGAACACTGAAGCTTTCTTT. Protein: CASSRGRGNTEAFF.

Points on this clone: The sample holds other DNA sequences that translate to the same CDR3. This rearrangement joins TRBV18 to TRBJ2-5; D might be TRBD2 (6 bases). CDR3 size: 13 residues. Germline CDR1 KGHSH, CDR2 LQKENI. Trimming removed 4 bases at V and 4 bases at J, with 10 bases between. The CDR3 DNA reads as TGTGCCAGCTCACTTCAGGGAGGAGAGACCCAGTACTTC. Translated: CASSLQGGETQYF. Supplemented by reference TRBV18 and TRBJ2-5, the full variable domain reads NAGVMQNPRHLVRRRGQEARLRCSPMKGHSHVYWYRQLPEEGLKFMVYLQKENIIDESGMPKERFSAEFPKEGPSILRIQQVVRGDSAAYFCASSLQGGETQYFGPGTRLLVL.

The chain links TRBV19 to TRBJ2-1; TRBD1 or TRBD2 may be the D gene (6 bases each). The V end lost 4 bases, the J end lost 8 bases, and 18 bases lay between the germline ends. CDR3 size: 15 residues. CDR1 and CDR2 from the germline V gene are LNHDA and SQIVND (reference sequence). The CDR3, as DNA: TGTGCCAGTAGTACCTTGGGGGGCGGTTGGGATGAGCAGTTCTTC. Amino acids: CASSTLGGGWDEQFF.

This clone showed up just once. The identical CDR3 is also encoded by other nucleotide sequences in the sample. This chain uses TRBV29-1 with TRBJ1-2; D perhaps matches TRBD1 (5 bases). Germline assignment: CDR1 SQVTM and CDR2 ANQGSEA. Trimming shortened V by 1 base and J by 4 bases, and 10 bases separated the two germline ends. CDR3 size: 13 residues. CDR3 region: CSVEVQGGYGYTF. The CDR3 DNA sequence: TGCAGCGTTGAAGTCCAGGGTGGCTATGGCTACACCTTC.

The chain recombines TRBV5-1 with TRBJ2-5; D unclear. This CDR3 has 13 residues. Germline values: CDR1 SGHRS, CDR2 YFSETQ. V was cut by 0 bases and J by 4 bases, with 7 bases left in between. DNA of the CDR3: TGCGCCAGCAGCTTGGAGGGCCCAGAGACCCAGTACTTC. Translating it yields CASSLEGPETQYF.

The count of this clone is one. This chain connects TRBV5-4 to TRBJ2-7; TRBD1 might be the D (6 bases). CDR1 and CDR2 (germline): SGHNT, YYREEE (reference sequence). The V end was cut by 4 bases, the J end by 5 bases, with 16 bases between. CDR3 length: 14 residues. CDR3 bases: TGTGCCAGCAGCCCCTCACCGGACAGAAACGAGCAGTACTTC. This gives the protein CASSPSPDRNEQYF.

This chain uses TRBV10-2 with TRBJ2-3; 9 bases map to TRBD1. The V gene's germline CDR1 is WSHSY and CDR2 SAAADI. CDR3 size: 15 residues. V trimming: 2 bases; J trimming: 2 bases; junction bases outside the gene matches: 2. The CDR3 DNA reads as TGCGCCAGCAGTGAGGGACAGGGGATCACAGATACGCAGTATTTT. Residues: CASSEGQGITDTQYF.